These T cell receptor beta chains were read from a single sample in a study of blood T cells in healthy people across ages. Using its own MiXCR run on the 5' RACE reads, TCRdb lists one record per CDR3 protein. The sample holds some 1 million distinct CDR3 sequences, around 45% seen once. Sequenced sample: blood. These receptors all come from a woman aged 55-70 years in good health. Each CDR3 is given with its conserved first and last residue. The D gene is left open where the match is weak. A clone size is listed for some rows: how often the clone was seen (once, few, many), or a class if it is expanded.

NA	TRBV11-2	TRBJ2-2	NA	14	TGTGCCAGCAGCTTAGCCGCGAACACCGGGGAGCTGTTTTTT	CASSLAANTGELFF
NA	TRBV2	TRBJ2-1	TRBD2	16	TGTGCCAGCAGACGACTGACTAGCGGGTCCTACAATGAGCAGTTCTTC	CASRRLTSGSYNEQFF
few	TRBV13	TRBJ2-1	NA	14	TGTGCCAGCAGCTTCAGAGGGCCTAGCGATGAGCAGTTCTTC	CASSFRGPSDEQFF
NA	TRBV19	TRBJ1-3	NA	17	TGTGCCAGTAGTATAGACCACGGACGGTTCTCTGGAAACACCATATATTTT	CASSIDHGRFSGNTIYF
NA	TRBV29-1	TRBJ2-7	NA	13	TGCAGCGTTGGGCTGGGGGGAGGATCCGAACAGTACTTC	CSVGLGGGSEQYF
NA	TRBV7-9	TRBJ2-5	NA	16	TGTGCCAGCAGCTTAGGCCAGGGGAAGAGTGTTGAGACCCAGTACTTC	CASSLGQGKSVETQYF
NA	TRBV3-1	TRBJ2-5	NA	15	TGTACCAGCAGCCAAGATCTGACTAGGATAGAGACCCAGTACTTC	CTSSQDLTRIETQYF
NA	TRBV4-1	TRBJ2-2	TRBD1	16	TGCGCCAGCAGCCAAACCGGGACAGGGGGCACCGGGGAGCTGTTTTTT	CASSQTGTGGTGELFF
NA	TRBV20-1	TRBJ2-5	NA	17	TGCAGTGCTAGAGACTTTAGCGGGACAGGCTTCCAAGAGACCCAGTACTTC	CSARDFSGTGFQETQYF
NA	TRBV5-4	TRBJ2-5	TRBD1	13	TGTGCCAGCAGCCTACCCAGGGGGGAGACCCAGTACTTC	CASSLPRGETQYF
NA	TRBV11-2	TRBJ2-7	NA	18	TGTGCCAGCAAATGGTCCAGCGGGCTCCTGAGCTCCTACAATGAGCAGTACTTC	CASKWSSGLLSSYNEQYF
many	TRBV29-1	TRBJ2-1	TRBD1	13	TGCAGCGTTGCCCTGGGACAGGGGCACGAGCAGTTCTTC	CSVALGQGHEQFF
NA	TRBV20-1	TRBJ2-1	NA	15	TGCAGTGCTAGAGTTGGTACTAGTGCCTTCAATGAGCAGTTCTTC	CSARVGTSAFNEQFF
NA	TRBV9	TRBJ2-1	TRBD1	21	TGTGCCAGCAGCGCTCCGACAGGGGACGACCCTTTTGGAAGCTCCTACAATGAGCAGTTCTTC	CASSAPTGDDPFGSSYNEQFF
NA	TRBV9	TRBJ2-1	TRBD2	15	TGTGCCAGCAGCGTAGACCCGACTAGCCCCAATGAGCAGTTCTTC	CASSVDPTSPNEQFF
many	TRBV7-2	TRBJ2-7	TRBD2	14	TGTGCCAGCAGCTCTTGGGAGGGCTCCTACGAGCAGTACTTC	CASSSWEGSYEQYF
NA	TRBV6-2/TRBV6-3	TRBJ1-2	NA	12	TGTGCCAGCAGGGCCAGCGGCTATGGCTACACCTTC	CASRASGYGYTF
few	TRBV7-2	TRBJ1-2	NA	13	TGTGCCAGCAGCCAACGGGGGCTCTATGGCTACACCTTC	CASSQRGLYGYTF
NA	TRBV14	TRBJ2-5	TRBD2	14	TGTGCCAGCAGCGACGGACTAGCGCGTAGAGAGCAGTACTTC	CASSDGLARREQYF
NA	TRBV27	TRBJ2-7	NA	15	TGTGCCAGCAGTTTCGGTGGCGGTGCCTTTTACGAGCAGTACTTC	CASSFGGGAFYEQYF
many	TRBV5-1	TRBJ1-1	TRBD1	17	TGCGCCAGCAGCCCTTGGCAAGGTACAGGGGCAAACACTGAAGCTTTCTTT	CASSPWQGTGANTEAFF
once	TRBV7-9	TRBJ2-5	NA	15	TGTGCCAGCGAACTAGGGGCAAGGGGCTACAATGAGCAGTACTTC	CASELGARGYNEQYF
NA	TRBV2	TRBJ1-5	TRBD1	15	TGTGCCAGCAGCGGGACAGGGGCGAGCAATCAGCCCCAGCATTTT	CASSGTGASNQPQHF
NA	TRBV6-1	TRBJ1-5	NA	15	TGTGCCAGCAGGGGATCCGGGACGGCCATAAAGCCCCAGCATTTT	CASRGSGTAIKPQHF
few	TRBV20-1	TRBJ2-3	NA	14	TGCAGTGCCCAAGAAGCGCGCCTCACAGATACGCAGTATTTT	CSAQEARLTDTQYF
NA	TRBV29-1	TRBJ2-7	NA	11	TGCAGCGTTTCAGATGGGAATGAGCAGTACTTC	CSVSDGNEQYF
NA	TRBV25-1	TRBJ1-2	NA	14	TGTGCCAGCAGTGAAGGTTATCTTAACTATGGCTACACCTTC	CASSEGYLNYGYTF
few	TRBV12-3/TRBV12-4	TRBJ2-7	NA	13	TGTGCCAGCACGTCCTTCCGGTCCTACGAGCAGTACTTC	CASTSFRSYEQYF
NA	TRBV2	TRBJ2-6	NA	16	TGTGCCAGGGAAGGGACGAGGGAGTTTGGGGCCAACGTCCTGACTTTC	CAREGTREFGANVLTF
NA	TRBV6-5	TRBJ1-4	TRBD1	18	TGTGCCAGCAGTTACAGGGTCCCGGGACAGGGCAGTAATGAAAAACTGTTTTTT	CASSYRVPGQGSNEKLFF
few	TRBV15	TRBJ2-3	NA	16	TGTGCCACCAGCCCCGGGGGCGGGAGTCGCACAGATACGCAGTATTTT	CATSPGGGSRTDTQYF
NA	TRBV20-1	TRBJ2-1	TRBD1	15	TGCAGTGCTAGCCGGGACAGGGGGTACGACAATGAGCAGTTCTTC	CSASRDRGYDNEQFF
NA	TRBV3-1	TRBJ2-3	NA	13	TGTGCCAGCAGCCAACGAAGCCGAGATACGCAGTATTTT	CASSQRSRDTQYF
NA	TRBV27	TRBJ2-4	NA	16	TGTGCCAGCGGCCGAGGACAGAGCGCAGCCAAAAACATTCAGTACTTC	CASGRGQSAAKNIQYF
NA	TRBV5-1	TRBJ1-1	TRBD1	16	TGCGCCAGCAGCCCAGGGGGCGGCAGGTCGAACACTGAAGCTTTCTTT	CASSPGGGRSNTEAFF
NA	TRBV11-1	TRBJ2-6	NA	16	TGTGTCAGCAGCTTTTTAGGTGTAGGTGGGGCCAACGTCCTGACTTTC	CVSSFLGVGGANVLTF
once	TRBV5-1	TRBJ2-3	TRBD2	15	TGCGCCTGCAGCCATAGCGGGAGTGGGGGAGATACGCAGTATTTT	CACSHSGSGGDTQYF
once	TRBV7-8	TRBJ2-1	NA	13	TGTGCCAGCAGCTTAGTACAGGGTTATGAGCAGTTCTTC	CASSLVQGYEQFF
few	TRBV5-1	TRBJ2-7	NA	15	TGCGCCAGCAGCGAGAATCCAGGGGTTTCGTACGAGCAGTACTTC	CASSENPGVSYEQYF
few	TRBV15	TRBJ2-1	TRBD2	20	TGTGCCACCAGCTCCGGTGGGAGGGACCCCCAATTTGGTTGGCACAATGAGCAGTTCTTC	CATSSGGRDPQFGWHNEQFF
NA	TRBV3-1	TRBJ1-2	NA	15	TGTGCCAGCAGCCAAGGGCGGTGGGGGCCCTATGGCTACACCTTC	CASSQGRWGPYGYTF
NA	TRBV9	TRBJ2-7	NA	15	TGTGCCAGCAGTACTTCACAGGCGAGCTCCTACGAGCAGTACTTC	CASSTSQASSYEQYF
NA	TRBV6-5	TRBJ2-7	NA	13	TGTGCCAGCGAGGACACAAACTCCTACGAGCAGTACTTC	CASEDTNSYEQYF
few	TRBV11-1	TRBJ2-1	NA	11	TGTGCCAGCAGTAAGGAGGATGAGCAGTTCTTC	CASSKEDEQFF
NA	TRBV7-8	TRBJ2-1	TRBD2	18	TGTGCCAGCAGCTTAGTCGCCTCGACTAGCGGGAGAATGGGGGAGCAGTTCTTC	CASSLVASTSGRMGEQFF
once	TRBV7-2	TRBJ2-7	NA	12	TGTGCCAGCAGCCCGGACCGTCGCGGGCAGTACTTC	CASSPDRRGQYF
NA	TRBV3-1	TRBJ2-3	NA	14	TGTGCCAGCAGCCATGATTTAACTCCAGATACGCAGTATTTT	CASSHDLTPDTQYF
NA	TRBV7-2	TRBJ1-6	TRBD1	16	TGTGCCAGCAGCCCATTCCCCGGACAGGGGAGATCACCCCTCCACTTT	CASSPFPGQGRSPLHF